The clone carrying this T cell receptor (beta chain) was seen many times. Sample time point: newly diagnosed GD, antithyroid drugs for less than 3 months. Following extraction of RNA from PBMCs, that RNA was used to make the TCR library. These data are taken from a study of regulatory T cells in long-lasting Graves disease. For TCR beta, libraries came from iRepertoire HTBI primers and Arm-PCR of CDR3 regions. TCRdb called the multiplex PCR reads again in MiXCR, with one record for every CDR3 protein. The data hold about 530,000 distinct CDR3 sequences, with roughly 15% observed a single time. In germline, CDR1 is SGHKS, CDR2 YYEKEE (reference sequence). The CDR3 consists of 14 residues. J lost 4 bases, V lost 0 bases, and 4 bases had no gene match. These data are also associated with another study on T cells in Graves' hyperthyroidism and ophthalmopathy. This second study notes: No progression to ophthalmopathy during 18 months of follow-up defined stable disease.

This TCR came from a woman aged 40 to 65 with Graves disease. The rearrangement uses TRBV5-5 and TRBJ2-7; 7 nucleotides line up with TRBD1. The sample consisted of peripheral blood mononuclear cells (PBMCs), taken at new diagnosis, from a patient treated with antithyroid drugs. CDR3 DNA sequence: TGTGCCAGCAGCTTGGTAGGGACAGATTACGAGCAGTACTTC. Protein product: CASSLVGTDYEQYF.